This entry features one TCR beta chain sequence. The antigen is not known. The source of the sample is a study of regulatory T cells in long-lasting Graves disease. Study-wide context: In persistent Graves' disease, antithyroid drugs had been taken for over 5 years and TSH receptor antibodies stayed positive.

Arm-PCR of CDR3 regions and iRepertoire HTBI primers were used to build TCR beta libraries. TCRdb passed the multiplex PCR reads through MiXCR, listing each CDR3 protein once. The table shows under 450,000 distinct CDR3 sequences, with roughly a quarter occurring only once. Study-wide results and caveats: TRBV28, TRBJ1-2 and TRBJ2-5 emerged as the favored segments in persistent disease.

Regarding time point: persistent/refractory GD, antithyroid drugs over 5 years with positive TRAb. With RNA extracted from PBMCs as input, the TCR library was made. Trimming took off 0 bases at V and 0 bases at J, with 9 bases between the two ends. CDR1 is MNHEY and CDR2 is SVGEGT in the germline V gene. The CDR3 totals 16 residues. The TCR sequence derives from a female donor with Graves disease. The material sequenced was peripheral blood mononuclear cells (PBMCs), taken when the disease was refractory, from a patient treated with antithyroid drugs. The genes are TRBV6-2 or TRBV6-3 and TRBJ1-3; D call uncertain. In DNA, the CDR3 is TGTGCCAGCAGTTACTCCCTGAAGACCTCTGGAAACACCATATATTTT. It translates to CASSYSLKTSGNTIYF.